This TCR beta chain was retrieved from a study of cytomegalovirus exposure and HLA in healthy donors. The study, taken as a whole, reports: Rarity characterized most TCR sequences, yet some public TCRs appeared in many donors. Analyses of presence and absence presupposed an approximately uniform sequencing depth across donors.

The PCR contained 60 Vbeta and 13 Jbeta primers. Assay used: immunoSEQ multiplex PCR; TCRdb lists only in-frame clones, some missing. Found here are around 200,000 clones; the top ten clones hold roughly 1.1%. As regards this clone: What it binds is not known.

The receptor comes from a girl aged 2-15 years in good health and CMV-seropositive. Sequencing was performed on PBMCs.

The DNA of the CDR3 is TGTGCCAGTAGTATAGACAGGGGGGCGGATAGCAATCAGCCCCAGCATTTT. Translation: CASSIDRGADSNQPQHF. The genes are TRBV19 and TRBJ1-5; 7 bases match TRBD1. The ends lost 0 bases at V and 0 bases at J; junction bases unmatched: 5. The length of the CDR3 is 17 residues. Germline CDR1 reads LNHDA; CDR2 reads SQIVND (reference sequence).